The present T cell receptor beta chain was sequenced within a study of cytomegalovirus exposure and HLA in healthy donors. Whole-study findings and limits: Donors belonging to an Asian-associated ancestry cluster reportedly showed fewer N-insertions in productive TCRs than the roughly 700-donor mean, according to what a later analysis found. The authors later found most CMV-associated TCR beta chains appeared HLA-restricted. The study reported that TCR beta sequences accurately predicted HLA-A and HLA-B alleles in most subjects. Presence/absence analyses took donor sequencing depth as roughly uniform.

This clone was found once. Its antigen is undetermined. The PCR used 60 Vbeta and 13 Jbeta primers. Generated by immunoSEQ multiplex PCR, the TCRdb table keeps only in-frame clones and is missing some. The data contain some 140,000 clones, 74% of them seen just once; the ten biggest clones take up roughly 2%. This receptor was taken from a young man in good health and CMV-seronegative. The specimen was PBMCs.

The CDR3, as DNA: TGTGCCAGCGGGTTTAGGACTAGCGGTAAAGAGACCCAGTACTTC. It is translated as CASGFRTSGKETQYF. This chain links TRBV28 with TRBJ2-5; 10 bases match TRBD2. Germline values: CDR1 MDHEN, CDR2 SYDVKM. J was trimmed by 3 bases and V by 8 bases; bases with no gene match: 9. CDR3 length equals 15 residues.